Each of the 5 T cell receptor beta chains below was sequenced from the same sample in a study of cytotoxic CD8 clonotypes in ibrutinib-treated CLL. Data came from immunoSEQ multiplex PCR; TCRdb stores just in-frame clones and leaves some out. Of some 150,000 clones listed, 60% to 85% are singletons. Source: PBMCs, taken after 12 months of ibrutinib treatment. The receptors shown here come from a human donor with chronic lymphocytic leukemia.

The chain carries TRBV7-3 and TRBJ2-2; D is possibly TRBD1 (6 bases). Trimming left V 1 base short and J 4 bases short, with 10 bases between. Per the germline V gene, CDR1 is SGHTA and CDR2 is FQGTGA. CDR3 size: 15 residues. The CDR3 DNA reads as TGTGCCAGCAGCTTAAACCAGGGGAGCACCGGGGAGCTGTTTTTT. It yields the protein CASSLNQGSTGELFF.

The chain joins TRBV18 to TRBJ2-5, with D possibly matching TRBD2 (6 bases). Trimming cost V 3 bases and J 2 bases, with 10 bases left between them. CDR3 size: 14 residues. Germline loops: CDR1 KGHSH, CDR2 LQKENI. The CDR3 DNA reads as TGTGCCAGCTCACCCCAGGAGGGGCAAGAGACCCAGTACTTC. Amino acids: CASSPQEGQETQYF.

This chain joins TRBV28 and TRBJ1-2; no definite D call. Germline values: CDR1 MDHEN, CDR2 SYDVKM. V lost 5 bases and J lost 4, with 8 bases in between. The CDR3 spans 12 residues. The CDR3 here is CASSHITYGYTF. As DNA, the CDR3 is TGTGCCAGCAGTCATATTACCTATGGCTACACCTTC.

This clone was seen only once. The CDR3 region has the DNA TGTGCCAGCAGTATACTAGGACAGGGGGCAGGAAAACTGTTTTTT. Its translation is CASSILGQGAGKLFF. This chain uses TRBV28 with TRBJ1-4; TRBD1 agrees at 11 bases. Trimming at V came to 5 bases and at J to 10 bases, leaving 9 bases not matched to a gene. The germline gives CDR1 MDHEN, CDR2 SYDVKM. The CDR3 is made up of 15 amino acids. The entire variable domain, with the rest obtained from reference TRBV28 and TRBJ1-4, is as follows: DVKVTQSSRYLVKRTGEKVFLECVQDMDHENMFWYRQDPGLGLRLIYFSYDVKMKEKGDIPEGYSVSREKKERFSLILESASTNQTSMYLCASSILGQGAGKLFFGSGTQLSVL.

The gene calls are TRBV18 and TRBJ2-7; no clear D gene. Per germline, CDR1 KGHSH and CDR2 LQKENI. Trimming removed 1 base at V and 2 bases at J, with 9 bases between. This CDR3 contains 14 residues. For the CDR3, the DNA is TGTGCCAGCTCACCACTTTCAGCGACCTACGAGCAGTACTTC. Encoded protein: CASSPLSATYEQYF.